This T cell receptor (beta chain) emerged from a study of regulatory T cells in long-lasting Graves disease. Overall study results and limits: Lower TCR diversity was seen in persistent Graves' patients than in newly diagnosed ones.

CDR1 MNHEY and CDR2 SMNVEV come from the germline V gene (reference sequence). The junction had 13 bases not matched to a gene; V was cut back by 5 bases and J by 4 bases. The CDR3 is 16 amino acids. Time point of the sample: persistent/refractory GD, antithyroid drugs over 5 years with positive TRAb. PBMC-derived RNA was used for the TCR library. Per American Thyroid Association guidelines, Graves' disease was diagnosed. Patients came through an endocrinology department, and that department was in Xi'an, China. TCR beta libraries were built with iRepertoire HTBI primers and Arm-PCR of CDR3 regions. TCRdb processed the multiplex PCR reads anew with MiXCR; each CDR3 protein has one entry. The repertoire holds around 340,000 distinct CDR3 sequences, with around 20% as singletons. This clonotype was seen repeatedly, ten times or more. The antigen is unknown.

This receptor was identified in a female donor with Graves disease. The specimen comprised peripheral blood mononuclear cells (PBMCs), sampled when the disease was refractory, from a patient treated with antithyroid drugs. The chain recombines TRBV27 with TRBJ1-1; TRBD1 matches at 7 bases. The CDR3 DNA is TGTGCCAGCAGTCCTCCGAGGGGGCGCGTCTCCACTGAAGCTTTCTTT. Amino acids: CASSPPRGRVSTEAFF.